One sample yielded the 23 T cell receptor beta chains listed below, sequenced in a study of patients and donors after allogeneic stem cell transplantation. One entry per CDR3 protein results from TCRdb running MiXCR on the RT-PCR reads. The table lists over 350,000 distinct CDR3 sequences, under 20% of them singletons, with about 7% in the top ten. Specimen: blood, either unsorted or a sorted T cell fraction (not recorded which). The source is a human donor who was either an allogeneic HSCT recipient or a stem cell or donor lymphocyte infusion donor (not recorded which). It is not recorded whose cells these are; they may come from a transplant donor.

V and J are TRBV30 and TRBJ1-1; no reliable D call. V lost 2 bases to trimming and J lost 0 bases, with 7 bases between them. The length of the CDR3 is 13 residues. Looked up from germline, CDR1 is GTSNPN and CDR2 is SVGIG (reference sequence). CDR3 amino acids: CAWSLRLNTEAFF. The CDR3 nucleotides are TGTGCCTGGAGTCTACGGTTGAACACTGAAGCTTTCTTT.

The chain recombines TRBV5-1 with TRBJ1-5, with D perhaps TRBD1 (6 bases). The V gene lost 0 bases and the J gene lost 6 bases, with 13 bases spanning the gap. This CDR3 region has 15 residues. CDR1 is SGHRS, CDR2 YFSETQ, per germline. The chain's CDR3 is CASSLAAGAGQPQHF. The CDR3 DNA reads TGCGCCAGCAGCTTGGCCGCAGGGGCGGGTCAGCCCCAGCATTTT. The whole variable domain, remainder taken from reference TRBV5-1 and TRBJ1-5, is KAGVTQTPRYLIKTRGQQVTLSCSPISGHRSVSWYQQTPGQGLQFLFEYFSETQRNKGNFPGRFSGRQFSNSRSEMNVSTLELGDSALYLCASSLAAGAGQPQHFGDGTRLSIL.

The chain couples TRBV5-6 to TRBJ2-7, with D possibly being TRBD2 (6 bases). The CDR3 consists of 14 residues. Trimming removed 4 bases from V and 6 bases from J, with 17 bases in between. Germline V CDR1 and CDR2: SGHDT, YYEEEE. CDR3 DNA sequence: TGTGCCAGCAGCATGGGACTCCAGATCGGCGAGCAGTACTTC. Protein product: CASSMGLQIGEQYF.

This clonotype was found many times. The J gene is TRBJ2-1, the V gene TRBV27; the match to TRBD1 covers 8 bases. Germline V CDR1 and CDR2: MNHEY, SMNVEV (reference sequence). This CDR3 region has 13 residues. Losses at the gene ends were 5 bases for V and 7 bases for J; bases not matched to a gene: 4. CDR3 DNA sequence: TGTGCCAGCAGTCCGCGGACAGGGAATGAGCAGTTCTTC. This translates into CASSPRTGNEQFF.

This clonotype was seen a handful of times. The chain couples TRBV21-1 to TRBJ1-5. TRBV21-1 corresponds to a pseudogene. The CDR3 contains 14 residues. The CDR3 protein is CASSNRNSNQPQHF. CDR3 coding DNA: TGTGCCAGCAGCAACAGGAATAGCAATCAGCCCCAGCATTTT.

CDR3 sequence reads: CASSPRGQGGRAFF. CDR3 DNA sequence: TGTGCCAGCAGCCCACGCGGACAGGGAGGTCGAGCTTTCTTT. This rearrangement joins TRBV7-3 to TRBJ1-1, with TRBD1 identical over 8 bases. V gave up 5 bases and J gave up 10 bases; unmatched junction bases: 12. Per germline, CDR1 SGHTA and CDR2 FQGTGA. CDR3 length equals 14 residues.

This clonotype has a handful of counts. This chain uses TRBV4-2 with TRBJ1-2; D unresolved. Trimming shortened V by 1 base and J by 4 bases, and 13 bases separated the two germline ends. Germline CDR1 is LGHNA and CDR2 is YNFKEQ. The length of the CDR3 is 15 residues. The CDR3: CASSQVGTRAYGYTF. For the CDR3, the DNA is TGTGCCAGCAGCCAAGTGGGCACTAGGGCCTATGGCTACACCTTC.

The rearrangement uses TRBV4-3 and TRBJ1-5; the D is unclear. Trimming stripped 4 bases from V and 2 bases from J, with 18 bases between. Germline V gives CDR1 LGHNA, CDR2 YSLEER. The CDR3 extends over 17 amino acids. The CDR3 region is CASSPYNGYRGNQPQHF. The CDR3 DNA reads as TGCGCCAGCAGCCCGTATAATGGATACCGGGGCAATCAGCCCCAGCATTTT.

This clonotype showed up many times. The chain links TRBV7-9 to TRBJ2-2; D gene unclear. This CDR3 has 11 residues. Between the trimmed V and J ends, which lost 6 bases and 6 bases, there was a span of 5 bases. CDR1 SEHNR and CDR2 FQNEAQ come from the germline V gene (reference sequence). The CDR3, as DNA: TGTGCCAGCAGTTACCCCGGGGAGCTGTTTTTT. Translation: CASSYPGELFF.

This clonotype was counted a few times. The genes are TRBV28 and TRBJ1-5, with 7 nucleotides matching TRBD1. With 7 bases clipped from V and 1 base from J, the junction kept 10 bases outside the gene matches. The CDR3 runs 16 residues. The germline V gene has CDR1 MDHEN and CDR2 SYDVKM. CDR3 sequence (DNA): TGTGCCAGCACTGTCAGGGGGTTGGGGAGCAATCAGCCCCAGCATTTT. Translating it yields CASTVRGLGSNQPQHF.

This chain uses TRBV19 with TRBJ1-2; the match to TRBD1 covers 8 bases. After removal of 5 bases from V and 3 bases from J, the junction contained 2 bases not matched to a gene. Germline CDR1 is LNHDA and CDR2 is SQIVND (reference sequence). The CDR3 totals 13 residues. The CDR3 bases are TGTGCCAGTAGTTCCAGGGGGCACTATGGCTACACCTTC. Translation: CASSSRGHYGYTF.

This clonotype appeared many times. The V gene is TRBV24-1, the J gene TRBJ2-1, with D perhaps matching TRBD1 (7 bases). The V end lost 1 base, the J end lost 9 bases, and 15 bases lay between the germline ends. Germline CDR1 reads KGHDR; CDR2 reads SFDVKD. The CDR3 consists of 15 residues. The CDR3 spells CATSDFTQGEAEQFF. The CDR3 DNA sequence: TGTGCCACCAGTGATTTTACCCAGGGGGAGGCTGAGCAGTTCTTC.

This clonotype was seen repeatedly, ten times or more. This rearrangement joins TRBV5-1 to TRBJ1-1; no reliable D call. The CDR3 is 15 amino acids. Per the germline V gene, CDR1 is SGHRS and CDR2 is YFSETQ. V was clipped by 0 bases and J by 0 bases, with 9 bases between them. DNA for the CDR3: TGCGCCAGCAGCTTGGCCCCGGGGATGAACACTGAAGCTTTCTTT. Its protein product is CASSLAPGMNTEAFF.

This chain connects TRBV6-1 to TRBJ1-6, with 8 bases matching TRBD1. The V segment lost 5 bases and the J segment 0 bases; nucleotides outside the gene matches: 6. CDR3 length: 17 residues. The germline CDR1 and CDR2 sequences are MNHNS and SASEGT. The CDR3 reads CASSLRQGSSYNSPLHF. The CDR3, as DNA: TGTGCCAGCAGTCTCCGACAGGGGAGCTCCTATAATTCACCCCTCCACTTT.

The count of this clonotype is one. This chain joins TRBV12-3 or TRBV12-4 and TRBJ2-4; 8 bases match TRBD1. Unmatched junction bases numbered 7, after V lost 4 bases and J lost 14 bases. The CDR3 is 12 residues long. CDR3 loop: CASSSKGQVEYF. Written as DNA, the CDR3 is TGTGCCAGCAGTTCAAAGGGACAGGTGGAGTACTTC.

CDR3 residues: CASSRLYSNQPQHF. CDR3 DNA sequence: TGTGCCAGCAGCCGTCTCTATAGCAATCAGCCCCAGCATTTT. The gene calls are TRBV3-1 and TRBJ1-5; D call uncertain. Between the trimmed V and J ends, which lost 4 bases and 0 bases, there was a span of 7 bases. This CDR3 is built from 14 residues. Germline values: CDR1 LGHDT, CDR2 YNNKEL (reference sequence). Full variable domain (rest looked up from reference TRBV3-1 and TRBJ1-5): DTAVSQTPKYLVTQMGNDKSIKCEQNLGHDTMYWYKQDSKKFLKIMFSYNNKELIINETVPNRFSPKSPDKAHLNLHINSLELGDSAVYFCASSRLYSNQPQHFGDGTRLSIL.

This clonotype was detected only a few times. V is TRBV30 and J is TRBJ1-1; D gene ambiguous. Germline CDR1 and CDR2: GTSNPN and SVGIG (reference sequence). Between the trimmed V and J ends, which lost 3 bases and 3 bases, there was a span of 17 bases. The CDR3 consists of 15 residues. The CDR3 here is CAWSAPRPLHTEAFF. CDR3 coding DNA: TGTGCCTGGAGCGCCCCCCGCCCGCTGCACACTGAAGCTTTCTTT.

This chain links TRBV7-2 with TRBJ1-5; D unresolved. The germline V and J ends were trimmed by 5 bases and 0 bases, with 8 bases remaining between them. Germline V gene data show CDR1 as SGHTA and CDR2 as FQGNSA. CDR3 size: 14 residues. The CDR3 nucleotides read TGTGCCAGCAGCAAAAAGGTTAGCAATCAGCCCCAGCATTTT. Residues: CASSKKVSNQPQHF.

This clonotype was seen only a few times. J is TRBJ1-1 and V is TRBV12-3 or TRBV12-4, with D possibly TRBD1 on 6 matching bases. V was shortened by 5 bases and J by 5 bases, with 18 bases between the two germline ends. The CDR3 totals 15 residues. The CDR3 reads CASSRRKGGGTEAFF. The CDR3 DNA reads TGTGCCAGCAGTCGCCGCAAGGGGGGAGGGACTGAAGCTTTCTTT.

This clonotype was seen at least ten times. The chain links TRBV7-9 to TRBJ1-2; a possible D gene is TRBD1 (6 bases). From germline, CDR1 is SEHNR and CDR2 FQNEAQ (reference sequence). Trimming left V 2 bases short and J 2 bases short, with 9 bases between. The CDR3 sequence is 14 residues long. In nucleotides, the CDR3 is TGTGCCAGCAGCTTACTTGGACAGAACTATGGCTACACCTTC. Protein: CASSLLGQNYGYTF. Using reference TRBV7-9 and TRBJ1-2 for the parts outside the CDR3, the full variable domain is DTGVSQNPRHKITKRGQNVTFRCDPISEHNRLYWYRQTLGQGPEFLTYFQNEAQLEKSRLLSDRFSAERPKGSFSTLEIQRTEQGDSAMYLCASSLLGQNYGYTFGSGTRLTVV.

J is TRBJ2-2 and V is TRBV7-9, with 10 bases matching TRBD1. Germline V CDR1 and CDR2: SEHNR, FQNEAQ (reference sequence). The ends lost 3 bases at V and 8 bases at J; junction bases unmatched: 6. The CDR3 loop spans 15 amino acids. CDR3 bases: TGTGCCAGCAGCTTCGTGACAGGGGGCCTTGGGGAGCTGTTTTTT. This translates into CASSFVTGGLGELFF.

A few counts support this clonotype. V gene TRBV9 combines with J gene TRBJ2-1, with 7 bases that match TRBD1. With 0 bases clipped from V and 4 bases from J, the junction kept 4 bases outside the gene matches. Germline-derived CDR1 and CDR2 are SGDLS and YYNGEE. This CDR3 spans 15 amino acids. The CDR3 loop is CASSVVGTEYNEQFF. For the CDR3, the DNA is TGTGCCAGCAGCGTAGTAGGGACAGAATACAATGAGCAGTTCTTC. The whole variable domain, filled in from reference TRBV9 and TRBJ2-1, reads DSGVTQTPKHLITATGQRVTLRCSPRSGDLSVYWYQQSLDQGLQFLIQYYNGEERAKGNILERFSAQQFPDLHSELNLSSLELGDSALYFCASSVVGTEYNEQFFGPGTRLTVL.

The chain joins TRBV7-9 to TRBJ2-5; D tentatively reads TRBD1 or TRBD2 (6 bases each). Germline loops: CDR1 SEHNR, CDR2 FQNEAQ (reference sequence). This CDR3 spans 14 amino acids. V was cut by 5 bases and J by 2 bases, with 12 bases left in between. The CDR3: CASSQIGGQETQYF. The CDR3 DNA sequence: TGTGCCAGCAGCCAGATAGGGGGGCAAGAGACCCAGTACTTC.